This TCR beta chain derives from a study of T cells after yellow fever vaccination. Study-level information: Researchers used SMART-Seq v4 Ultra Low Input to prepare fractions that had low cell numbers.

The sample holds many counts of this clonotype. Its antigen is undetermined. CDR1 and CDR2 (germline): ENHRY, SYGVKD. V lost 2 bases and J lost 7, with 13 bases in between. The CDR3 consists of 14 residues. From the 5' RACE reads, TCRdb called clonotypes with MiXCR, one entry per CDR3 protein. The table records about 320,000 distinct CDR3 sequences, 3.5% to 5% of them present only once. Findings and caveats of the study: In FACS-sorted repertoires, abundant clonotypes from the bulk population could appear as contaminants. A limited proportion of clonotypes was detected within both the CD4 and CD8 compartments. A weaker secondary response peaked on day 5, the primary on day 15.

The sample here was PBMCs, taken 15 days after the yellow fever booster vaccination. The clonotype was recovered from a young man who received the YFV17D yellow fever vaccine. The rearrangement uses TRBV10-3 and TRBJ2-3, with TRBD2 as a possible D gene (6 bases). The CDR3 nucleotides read TGTGCCATCAGTGAGCCCGGAGGGGCGTATACGCAGTATTTT. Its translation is CAISEPGGAYTQYF.